This TCR beta chain is from a study of graft-versus-host responses after intestinal transplantation. Study as a whole: Recipients were given multivisceral, liver-intestinal, or isolated intestinal transplants. The study's findings and limits: Levels of circulating GvH clones at their peak were associated with early post-transplant HvG declines. High graft-versus-host to host-versus-graft clonal ratios were seen in allografts of patients with graft-donor T cell macrochimerism.

Trimming took 3 bases from V and 4 from J, leaving 12 bases between them. The V gene's germline CDR1 is MNHEY and CDR2 SVGAGI. The length of the CDR3 is 14 residues. As to this clone: The antigen is not known.

The data were produced by immunoSEQ multiplex PCR, yet TCRdb's version contains in-frame clones alone and is incomplete. The table records 90,000 to 150,000 clones, 85% to 95% of them present only once. The J gene is TRBJ1-2, the V gene TRBV6-5, with no clear D. Sequenced material: unstimulated CD8+ T cells sorted from spleen or lymph node cells, taken before intestinal transplant. The receptor comes from a human donor who received an intestinal transplant. The CDR3 loop is CASSYSEGGYGYTF. CDR3 nucleotides: TGTGCCAGCAGTTATTCTGAGGGCGGCTATGGCTACACCTTC.